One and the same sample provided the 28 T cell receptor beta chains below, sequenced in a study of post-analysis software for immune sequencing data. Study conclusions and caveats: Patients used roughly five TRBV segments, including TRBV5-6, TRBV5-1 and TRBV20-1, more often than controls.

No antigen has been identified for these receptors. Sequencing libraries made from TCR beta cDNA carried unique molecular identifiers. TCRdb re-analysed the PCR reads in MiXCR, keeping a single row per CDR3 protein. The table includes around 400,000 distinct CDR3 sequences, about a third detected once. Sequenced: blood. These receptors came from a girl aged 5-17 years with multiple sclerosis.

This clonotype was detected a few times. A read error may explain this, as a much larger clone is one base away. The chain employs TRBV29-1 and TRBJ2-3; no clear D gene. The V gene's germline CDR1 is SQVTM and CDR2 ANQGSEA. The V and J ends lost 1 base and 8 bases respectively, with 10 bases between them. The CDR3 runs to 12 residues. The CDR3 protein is CSVEGTEATQYF. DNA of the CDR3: TGCAGCGTTGAAGGCACCGAGGCTACGCAGTATTTT.

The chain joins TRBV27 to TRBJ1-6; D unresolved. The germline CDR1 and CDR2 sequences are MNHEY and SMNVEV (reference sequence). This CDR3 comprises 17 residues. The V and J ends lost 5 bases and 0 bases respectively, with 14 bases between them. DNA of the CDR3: TGTGCCAGCAGTCCGGTCGGAACGAGCTCCTATAATTCACCCCTCCACTTT. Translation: CASSPVGTSSYNSPLHF.

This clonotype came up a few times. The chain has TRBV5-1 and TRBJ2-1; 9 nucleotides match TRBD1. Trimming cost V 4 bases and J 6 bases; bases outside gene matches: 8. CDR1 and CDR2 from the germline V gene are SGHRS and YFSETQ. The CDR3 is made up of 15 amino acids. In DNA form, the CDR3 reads TGCGCCAGCAGCCAGCCGGGACAGGGCAGCAATGAGCAGTTCTTC. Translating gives CASSQPGQGSNEQFF. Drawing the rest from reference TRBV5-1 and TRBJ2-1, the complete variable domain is KAGVTQTPRYLIKTRGQQVTLSCSPISGHRSVSWYQQTPGQGLQFLFEYFSETQRNKGNFPGRFSGRQFSNSRSEMNVSTLELGDSALYLCASSQPGQGSNEQFFGPGTRLTVL.

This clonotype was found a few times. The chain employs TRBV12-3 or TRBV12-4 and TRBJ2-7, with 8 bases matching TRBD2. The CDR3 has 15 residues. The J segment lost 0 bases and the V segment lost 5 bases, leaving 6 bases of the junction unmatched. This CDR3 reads CASSRLAGLSYEQYF. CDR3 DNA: TGTGCCAGCAGTCGATTAGCGGGACTCTCCTACGAGCAGTACTTC.

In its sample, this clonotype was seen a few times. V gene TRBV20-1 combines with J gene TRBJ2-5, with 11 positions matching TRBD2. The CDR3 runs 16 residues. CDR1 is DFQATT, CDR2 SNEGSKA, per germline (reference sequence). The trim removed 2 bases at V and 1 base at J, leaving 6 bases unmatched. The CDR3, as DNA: TGCAGTGCTAGATGGCTAGCGGGGGGCCTCCAAGAGACCCAGTACTTC. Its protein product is CSARWLAGGLQETQYF.

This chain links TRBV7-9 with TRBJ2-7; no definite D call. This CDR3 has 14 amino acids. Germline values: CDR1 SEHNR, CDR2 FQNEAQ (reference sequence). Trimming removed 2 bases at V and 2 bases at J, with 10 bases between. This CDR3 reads CASSLYRFPYEQYF. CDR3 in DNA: TGTGCCAGCAGCTTATACCGGTTTCCCTACGAGCAGTACTTC.

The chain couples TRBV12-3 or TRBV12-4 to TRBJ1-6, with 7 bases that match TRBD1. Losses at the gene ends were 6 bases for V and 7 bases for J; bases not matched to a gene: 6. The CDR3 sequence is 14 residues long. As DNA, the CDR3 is TGTGCCAGCAGACAACAGGGGACCAATTCACCCCTCCACTTT. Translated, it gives CASRQQGTNSPLHF.

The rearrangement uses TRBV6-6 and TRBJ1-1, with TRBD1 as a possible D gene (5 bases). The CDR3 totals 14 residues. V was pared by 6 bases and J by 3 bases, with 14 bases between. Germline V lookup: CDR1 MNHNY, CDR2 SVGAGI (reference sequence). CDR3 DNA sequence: TGTGCCAGCAGCGCACAGGTGGGGGACACTGAAGCTTTCTTT. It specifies CASSAQVGDTEAFF.

For the CDR3, the DNA is TGCGCCAGCAGCTTAGAGGGGCCGAATTACAATGAGCAGTTCTTC. This sequence encodes CASSLEGPNYNEQFF. The V gene is TRBV5-1, the J gene TRBJ2-1; D may correspond to TRBD1 or TRBD2 (5 bases each). The germline CDR1 and CDR2 sequences are SGHRS and YFSETQ. This CDR3 contains 15 residues. V was pared by 2 bases and J by 4 bases, with 13 bases between.

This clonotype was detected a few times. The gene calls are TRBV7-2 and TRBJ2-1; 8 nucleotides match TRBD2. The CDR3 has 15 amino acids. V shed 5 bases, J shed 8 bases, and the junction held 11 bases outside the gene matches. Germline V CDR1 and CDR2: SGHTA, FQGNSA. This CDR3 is CASSRRPAGVDEQFF. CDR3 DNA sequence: TGTGCCAGCAGCCGACGACCAGCGGGGGTCGATGAGCAGTTCTTC.

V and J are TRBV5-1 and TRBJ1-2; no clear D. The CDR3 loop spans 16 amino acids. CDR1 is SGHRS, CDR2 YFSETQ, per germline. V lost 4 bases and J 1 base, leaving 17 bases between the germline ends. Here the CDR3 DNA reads TGCGCCAGCAGCCCCCGCCAGAACAGCTATAACTATGGCTACACCTTC. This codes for CASSPRQNSYNYGYTF.

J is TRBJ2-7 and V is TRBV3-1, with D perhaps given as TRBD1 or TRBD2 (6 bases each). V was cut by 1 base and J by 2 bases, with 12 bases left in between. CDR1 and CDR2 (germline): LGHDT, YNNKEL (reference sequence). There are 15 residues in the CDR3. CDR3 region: CASSQGTGAAYEQYF. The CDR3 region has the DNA TGTGCCAGCAGCCAAGGGACGGGGGCCGCCTACGAGCAGTACTTC.

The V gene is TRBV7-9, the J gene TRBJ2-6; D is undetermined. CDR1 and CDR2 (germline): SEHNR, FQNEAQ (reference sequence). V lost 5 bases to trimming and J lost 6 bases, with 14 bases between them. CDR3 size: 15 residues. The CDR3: CASSPLELAANVLTF. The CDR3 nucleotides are TGTGCCAGCAGCCCATTAGAGTTGGCGGCCAACGTCCTGACTTTC.

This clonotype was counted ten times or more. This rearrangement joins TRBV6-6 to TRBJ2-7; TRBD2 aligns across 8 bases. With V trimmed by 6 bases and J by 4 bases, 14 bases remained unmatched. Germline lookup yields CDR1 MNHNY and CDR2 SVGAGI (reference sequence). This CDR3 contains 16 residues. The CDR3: CASSPLAGTLGYEQYF. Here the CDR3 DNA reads TGTGCCAGCAGCCCTTTAGCGGGGACACTGGGGTACGAGCAGTACTTC.

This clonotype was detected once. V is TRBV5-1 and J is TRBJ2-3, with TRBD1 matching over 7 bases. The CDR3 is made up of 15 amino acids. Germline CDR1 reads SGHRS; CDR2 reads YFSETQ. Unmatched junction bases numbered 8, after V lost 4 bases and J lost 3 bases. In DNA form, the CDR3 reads TGCGCCAGCAGCCCAGGGGGAATTGGGACAGATACGCAGTATTTT. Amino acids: CASSPGGIGTDTQYF. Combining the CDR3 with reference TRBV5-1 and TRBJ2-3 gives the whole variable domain KAGVTQTPRYLIKTRGQQVTLSCSPISGHRSVSWYQQTPGQGLQFLFEYFSETQRNKGNFPGRFSGRQFSNSRSEMNVSTLELGDSALYLCASSPGGIGTDTQYFGPGTRLTVL.

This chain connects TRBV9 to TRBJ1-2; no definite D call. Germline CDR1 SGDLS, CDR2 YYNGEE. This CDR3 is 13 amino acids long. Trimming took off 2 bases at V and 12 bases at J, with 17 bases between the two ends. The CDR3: CASSVQSSPRNTF. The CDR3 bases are TGTGCCAGCAGCGTGCAATCGAGCCCGCGGAACACCTTC.

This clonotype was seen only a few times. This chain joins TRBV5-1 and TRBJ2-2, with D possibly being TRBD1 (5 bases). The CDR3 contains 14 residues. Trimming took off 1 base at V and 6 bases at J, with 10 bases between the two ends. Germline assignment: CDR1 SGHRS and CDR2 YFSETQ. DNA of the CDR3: TGCGCCAGCAGCTTGACCGCAGGGTCCGGGGAGCTGTTTTTT. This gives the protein CASSLTAGSGELFF. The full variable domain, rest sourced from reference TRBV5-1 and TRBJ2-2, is KAGVTQTPRYLIKTRGQQVTLSCSPISGHRSVSWYQQTPGQGLQFLFEYFSETQRNKGNFPGRFSGRQFSNSRSEMNVSTLELGDSALYLCASSLTAGSGELFFGEGSRLTVL.

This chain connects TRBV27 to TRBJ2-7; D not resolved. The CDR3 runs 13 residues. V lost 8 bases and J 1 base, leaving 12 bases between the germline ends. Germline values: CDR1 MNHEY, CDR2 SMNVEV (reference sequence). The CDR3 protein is CASRRMESYEQYF. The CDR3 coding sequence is TGTGCCAGCCGCAGAATGGAGTCCTACGAGCAGTACTTC.

The CDR3 reads CASSSSTGSSYNEQFF. In DNA form, the CDR3 reads TGTGCCAGCAGTTCCTCAACAGGTAGTTCCTACAATGAGCAGTTCTTC. The J gene is TRBJ2-1, the V gene TRBV28; D might be TRBD1 (5 bases). CDR1 and CDR2 from the germline V gene are MDHEN and SYDVKM. The CDR3 sequence is 16 residues long. V lost 4 bases and J lost 1, with 14 bases in between.

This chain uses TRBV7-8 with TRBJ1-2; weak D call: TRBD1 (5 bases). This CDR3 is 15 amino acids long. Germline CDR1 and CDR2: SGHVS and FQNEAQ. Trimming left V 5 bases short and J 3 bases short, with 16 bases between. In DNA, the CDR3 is TGTGCCAGCAGCCCGAGGACACAGAAAGACTATGGCTACACCTTC. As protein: CASSPRTQKDYGYTF.

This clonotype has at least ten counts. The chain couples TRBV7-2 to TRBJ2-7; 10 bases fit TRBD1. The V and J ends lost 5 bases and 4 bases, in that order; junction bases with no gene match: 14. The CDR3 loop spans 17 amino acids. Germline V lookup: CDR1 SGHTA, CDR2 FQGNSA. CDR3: CASSRTRTGGEGYEQYF. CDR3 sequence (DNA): TGTGCCAGCAGCCGTACCAGGACAGGGGGAGAAGGATACGAGCAGTACTTC.

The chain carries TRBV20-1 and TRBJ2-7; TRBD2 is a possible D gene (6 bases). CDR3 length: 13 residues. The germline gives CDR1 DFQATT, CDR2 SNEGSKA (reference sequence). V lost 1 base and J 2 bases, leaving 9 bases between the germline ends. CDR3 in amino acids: CSARGGETYEQYF. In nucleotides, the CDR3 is TGCAGTGCTAGAGGGGGGGAGACCTACGAGCAGTACTTC.

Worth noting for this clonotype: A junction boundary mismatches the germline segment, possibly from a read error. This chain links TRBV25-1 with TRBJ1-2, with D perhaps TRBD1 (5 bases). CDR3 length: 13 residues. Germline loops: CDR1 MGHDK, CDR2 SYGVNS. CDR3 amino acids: CASSSRDNYGYIF. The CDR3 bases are TGTGCCAGCAGCTCCAGGGATAACTATGGCTACATCTTC.

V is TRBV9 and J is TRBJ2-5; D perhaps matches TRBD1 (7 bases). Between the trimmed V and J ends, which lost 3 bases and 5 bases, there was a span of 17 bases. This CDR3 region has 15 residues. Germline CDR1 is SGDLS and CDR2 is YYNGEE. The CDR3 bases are TGTGCCAGCAGCGACCGACAGGGCGCGGGGGAGACCCAGTACTTC. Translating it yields CASSDRQGAGETQYF.

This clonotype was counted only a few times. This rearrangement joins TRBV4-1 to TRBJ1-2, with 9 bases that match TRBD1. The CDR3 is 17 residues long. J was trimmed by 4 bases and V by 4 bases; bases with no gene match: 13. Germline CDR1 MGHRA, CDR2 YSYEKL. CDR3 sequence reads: CASSLRPGQGILYGYTF. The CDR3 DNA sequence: TGCGCCAGCAGCCTCAGACCGGGACAGGGAATCCTCTATGGCTACACCTTC.

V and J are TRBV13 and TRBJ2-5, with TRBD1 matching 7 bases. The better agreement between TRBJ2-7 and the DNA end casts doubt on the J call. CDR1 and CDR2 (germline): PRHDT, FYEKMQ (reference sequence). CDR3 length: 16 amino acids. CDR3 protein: CASSFHPGQTTYEQYF. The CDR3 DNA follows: TGTGCCAGCAGCTTTCATCCGGGACAGACTACCTACGAGCAGTACTTC.

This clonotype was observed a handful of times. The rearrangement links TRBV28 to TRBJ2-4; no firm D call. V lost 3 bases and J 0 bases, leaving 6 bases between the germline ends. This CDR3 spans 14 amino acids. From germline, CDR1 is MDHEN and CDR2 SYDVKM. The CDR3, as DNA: TGTGCCAGCAGTTTGAGAGTAGCCAAAAACATTCAGTACTTC. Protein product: CASSLRVAKNIQYF.

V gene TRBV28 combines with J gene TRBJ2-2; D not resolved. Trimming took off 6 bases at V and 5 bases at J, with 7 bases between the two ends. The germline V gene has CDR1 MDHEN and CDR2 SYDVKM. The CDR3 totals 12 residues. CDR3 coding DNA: TGTGCCAGCAGGATTCTAACCGGGGAGCTGTTTTTT. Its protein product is CASRILTGELFF.